This T cell receptor (beta chain) emerged from a study of OX40 agonist ivuxolimab in advanced cancers. Assay used: immunoSEQ multiplex PCR; TCRdb lists only in-frame clones, some missing. The table has about 48,000 clones, approximately 85% seen once. Trimming pared 5 bases from V and 5 bases from J, leaving 3 bases between. There are 10 residues in the CDR3. CDR1 SNHLY and CDR2 FYNNEI come from the germline V gene. The chain combines TRBV2 with TRBJ2-5; D ambiguous. The origin of this receptor is an adult with an advanced solid tumor such as melanoma, head and neck, liver or kidney cancer. The material was CD4+ or CD8+ T cells sorted from blood, obtained in a trial of the OX40 agonist ivuxolimab. CDR3 DNA sequence: TGTGCCAGCAGTAGGGAGACCCAGTACTTC. This codes for CASSRETQYF.